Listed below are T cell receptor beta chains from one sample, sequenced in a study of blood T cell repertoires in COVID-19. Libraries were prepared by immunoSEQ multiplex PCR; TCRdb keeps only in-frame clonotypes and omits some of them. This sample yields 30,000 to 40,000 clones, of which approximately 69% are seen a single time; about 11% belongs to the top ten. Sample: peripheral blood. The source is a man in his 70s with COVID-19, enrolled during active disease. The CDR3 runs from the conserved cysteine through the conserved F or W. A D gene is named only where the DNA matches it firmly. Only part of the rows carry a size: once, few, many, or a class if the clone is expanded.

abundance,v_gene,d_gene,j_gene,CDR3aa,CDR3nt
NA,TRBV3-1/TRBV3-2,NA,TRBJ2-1,CASSHAGTYNEQFF,TGTGCCAGCAGCCATGCGGGGACCTACAATGAGCAGTTCTTC
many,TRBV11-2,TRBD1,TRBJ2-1,CASSFVGQGNNEQFF,TGTGCCAGCAGCTTCGTGGGACAGGGAAACAATGAGCAGTTCTTC
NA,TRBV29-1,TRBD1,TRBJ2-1,CSSDPGTGHNEQFF,TGCAGCTCAGACCCCGGGACAGGTCACAATGAGCAGTTCTTC
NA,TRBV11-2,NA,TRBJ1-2,CASSLGPGGYTF,TGTGCCAGCAGCTTAGGGCCGGGTGGCTACACCTTC
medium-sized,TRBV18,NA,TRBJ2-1,CASSPPTKAWDNEQFF,TGTGCCAGCTCACCCCCGACTAAAGCCTGGGACAATGAGCAGTTCTTC
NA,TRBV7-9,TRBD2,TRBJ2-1,CASSLEERDRFF,TGTGCCAGCAGCTTAGAGGAGCGGGATCGGTTCTTC
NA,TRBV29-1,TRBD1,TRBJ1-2,CSTGTGDRNGYTF,TGCAGCACCGGGACAGGGGATCGGAATGGCTACACCTTC
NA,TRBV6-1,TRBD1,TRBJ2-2,CASSERTGGGGGELFF,TGTGCCAGCAGTGAACGGACAGGGGGCGGAGGCGGGGAGCTGTTTTTT
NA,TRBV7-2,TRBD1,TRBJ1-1,CASSKMTGHTEAFF,TGTGCCAGCAGCAAAATGACAGGGCACACTGAAGCTTTCTTT
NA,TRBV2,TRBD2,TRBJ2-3,CASSLQGGSTDTQYF,TGTGCCAGCAGTCTCCAGGGAGGGAGCACAGATACGCAGTATTTT
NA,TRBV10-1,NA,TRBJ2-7,CASSESLYEQYF,TGCGCCAGCAGTGAGTCGTTATACGAGCAGTACTTC
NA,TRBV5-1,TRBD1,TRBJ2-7,CASSLGRTGGHEQYF,TGCGCCAGCAGCTTGGGAAGGACAGGAGGCCACGAGCAGTACTTC
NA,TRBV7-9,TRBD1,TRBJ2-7,CASSLVTGDWYEQYF,TGTGCCAGCAGCTTGGTTACAGGGGATTGGTACGAGCAGTACTTC
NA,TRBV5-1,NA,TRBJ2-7,CASRQEGYEQYF,TGCGCCAGCAGACAGGAGGGGTACGAGCAGTACTTC
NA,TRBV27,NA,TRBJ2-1,CATFLYNEQFF,TGTGCCACCTTCCTCTACAATGAGCAGTTCTTC
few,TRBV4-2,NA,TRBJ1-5,CASSQAVLMGSFSNQPQHF,TGTGCCAGCAGCCAAGCGGTGCTCATGGGCTCCTTTAGCAATCAGCCCCAGCATTTT
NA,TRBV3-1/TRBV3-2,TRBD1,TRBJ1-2,CASSQETGTGTGYTF,TGTGCCAGCAGCCAGGAGACCGGGACAGGGACCGGCTACACCTTC
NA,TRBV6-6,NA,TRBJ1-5,CASSSQAQPQHF,TGTGCCAGCAGTTCGCAGGCTCAGCCCCAGCATTTT
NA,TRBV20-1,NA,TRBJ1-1,CSAPRGTEAFF,TGCAGTGCGCCCAGGGGAACTGAAGCTTTCTTT
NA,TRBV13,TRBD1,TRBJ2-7,CASSLLRQGLSYEQYF,TGTGCCAGCAGCCTACTGAGACAGGGTCTTTCCTACGAGCAGTACTTC
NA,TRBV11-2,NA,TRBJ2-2,CASSLVDYTGELFF,TGTGCCAGCAGCTTAGTGGACTACACCGGGGAGCTGTTTTTT
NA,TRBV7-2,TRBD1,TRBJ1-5,CASSPDRVGQPQHF,TGTGCCAGCAGCCCCGACAGGGTTGGGCAGCCCCAGCATTTT
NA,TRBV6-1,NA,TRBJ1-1,CASSKPGVEAFF,TGTGCCAGCAGTAAACCGGGAGTAGAAGCTTTCTTT
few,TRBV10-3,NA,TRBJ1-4,CAISGGYSGEKLFF,TGTGCCATCAGTGGGGGTTACAGCGGCGAAAAACTGTTTTTT
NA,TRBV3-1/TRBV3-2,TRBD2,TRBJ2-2,CASSPLAGVSTGELFF,TGTGCCAGCAGCCCTCTAGCGGGAGTATCCACCGGGGAGCTGTTTTTT
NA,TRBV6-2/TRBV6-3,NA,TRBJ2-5,CASSSRGTYQETQYF,TGTGCCAGCAGTTCCCGGGGGACGTACCAAGAGACCCAGTACTTC
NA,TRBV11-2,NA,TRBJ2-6,CASSPGFSGANVLTF,TGTGCCAGCAGCCCCGGGTTCTCTGGGGCCAACGTCCTGACTTTC
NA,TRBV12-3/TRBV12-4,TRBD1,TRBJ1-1,CASSTGTGIEAFF,TGTGCCAGCAGTACCGGGACAGGGATTGAAGCTTTCTTT
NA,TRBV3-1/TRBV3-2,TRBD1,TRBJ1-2,CASSQDSGGRYGYTF,TGTGCCAGCAGCCAAGATTCAGGGGGGAGGTATGGCTACACCTTC
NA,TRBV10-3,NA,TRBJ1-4,CAISRSSGPGGSEKLFF,TGTGCCATCAGTCGGTCGTCGGGGCCCGGAGGGAGTGAAAAACTGTTTTTT
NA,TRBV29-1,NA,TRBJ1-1,CSGSRGDTEAFF,TGCAGCGGGTCCAGGGGAGACACTGAAGCTTTCTTT
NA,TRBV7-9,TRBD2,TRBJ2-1,CASSPLGGAGGGEQFF,TGTGCCAGCAGCCCCCTAGGGGGAGCGGGAGGGGGCGAGCAGTTCTTC
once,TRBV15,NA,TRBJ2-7,CATSPGTSYEQYF,TGTGCCACCAGCCCGGGAACATCCTACGAGCAGTACTTC
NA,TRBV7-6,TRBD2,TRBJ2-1,CASSTPGLDSQFF,TGTGCCAGCAGCACCCCCGGACTAGATTCGCAGTTCTTC
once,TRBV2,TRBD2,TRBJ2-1,CATKPGAGDNEQFF,TGTGCCACCAAACCAGGAGCGGGAGACAATGAGCAGTTCTTC
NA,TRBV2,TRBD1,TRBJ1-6,CASRGQGGGSPLHF,TGTGCCAGCAGGGGACAGGGGGGAGGTTCACCCCTCCACTTT